This T cell receptor (beta chain) was sequenced during a study of blood T cell repertoires in COVID-19. On the study more broadly: Sites in the United States, Italy and Spain provided acute and convalescent COVID-19 samples. PBMCs, B-cell-depleted T cells, or T cells provided the cDNA or gDNA that made up the material.

Per the study methods: Reference gene primer amplification yielded estimated nucleated cell counts. Using immunoSEQ multiplex PCR, the repertoire was profiled, and TCRdb retains in-frame clones only, with some absent. V, J and clone size derive from that table, while D and trimming were established from the DNA sequence. The table lists under 150,000 clones, around 91% of them singletons. The J segment lost 2 bases and the V segment lost 4 bases, leaving 22 bases of the junction unmatched. CDR1 is MDHEN and CDR2 is SYDVKM in the germline V gene. The CDR3 runs 20 residues. The sample taken for sequencing was peripheral blood. The chain recombines TRBV28 with TRBJ2-7; 8 bases match TRBD1. The TCR sequence derives from a woman aged 60-70 years with active COVID-19. The CDR3 region is CASSSFNVRGRPDGTYEQYF. As DNA, the CDR3 is TGTGCCAGCAGTTCGTTTAATGTCAGGGGGCGCCCCGACGGTACCTACGAGCAGTACTTC.